The clone carrying this T cell receptor beta chain was seen ten or more times. TCRdb reprocessed the reads via MiXCR and lists one record per CDR3 protein. The repertoire consists of under 300,000 distinct CDR3 sequences, with about 28% occurring once and the leading ten covering around 7.8%. The data stem from a study of kidney transplant recipient with SARS-CoV-2 infection. The CDR3 length is 14 residues. Trimming stripped 1 base from V and 4 bases from J, with 11 bases between. The germline CDR1 and CDR2 sequences are SEHNR and FQNEAQ (reference sequence). The chain uses TRBV7-9 and TRBJ2-7; unclear D gene. Source: a blood sample, taken at baseline and on day 111 from a kidney transplant recipient. The clonotype originates from a male patient younger than 45 who had COVID-19 and was a kidney transplant recipient. Some T cells may have come from the graft donor. CDR3: CASSLDTHEYEQYF. The CDR3 coding sequence is TGTGCCAGCAGCTTAGACACGCACGAATACGAGCAGTACTTC.